Listed below are T cell receptor beta chains from one sample, sequenced in a study of T cells after yellow fever vaccination. TCRdb re-called the 5' RACE reads with MiXCR, one entry per CDR3 protein. The table records fewer than 450,000 distinct CDR3 sequences, roughly 7.5% of them present only once. The specimen comprised PBMCs, sampled about 49 days after the first yellow fever vaccination. These receptors came from a man between 18 and 35 years old who received the YFV17D yellow fever vaccine. Each CDR3 is given with its conserved first and last residue. The D gene is left open where the match is weak. Only part of the rows carry a size: once, few, many, or a class if the clone is expanded.

d_call | clone_size | j_call | v_call | cdr3_nt | cdr3_aa
- | few | TRBJ2-3 | TRBV20-1 | TGCAGTGCTAGAGATCTCTGGACGGGGGGCACAGATACGCAGTATTTT | CSARDLWTGGTDTQYF
TRBD1 | - | TRBJ1-1 | TRBV20-1 | TGCAGTGCAAACCGGGACAGGGGGCTTACTGAAGCTTTCTTT | CSANRDRGLTEAFF
TRBD1 | - | TRBJ2-4 | TRBV25-1 | TGTGCCAGCAGTGAACGGGACAGGGGAATTCAGTACTTC | CASSERDRGIQYF
TRBD1 | many | TRBJ2-5 | TRBV5-1 | TGCGCCAGCAGCGGTATAAGGGACAGGCGGCGGGAGACCCAGTACTTC | CASSGIRDRRRETQYF
TRBD1 | - | TRBJ1-2 | TRBV7-3 | TGTGCCAGCAGAGACCCCGGGACAGACCCGGAGGGCTACACCTTC | CASRDPGTDPEGYTF
- | few | TRBJ1-2 | TRBV12-3/TRBV12-4 | TGTGCCAGCAGTTCGGGGCCAATTTGGTATGGCTACACCTTC | CASSSGPIWYGYTF
- | many | TRBJ2-3 | TRBV20-1 | TGCAGTGCCCCCCCATTAGGGGGGGCCACAGATACGCAGTATTTT | CSAPPLGGATDTQYF
- | - | TRBJ2-5 | TRBV7-2 | TGTGCCAGCAGCTTCCAACAGGGACGGGAGACCCAGAACTTC | CASSFQQGRETQNF
TRBD1 | - | TRBJ2-6 | TRBV5-1 | TGCGCCAGCCGGAACTCGAAGCGACAGGGTAGATTTGGGGCCAACGTCCTGACTTTC | CASRNSKRQGRFGANVLTF
- | - | TRBJ2-6 | TRBV5-6 | TGTGCCAGCAGCGCTCGTATTCGGGCCAACGTCCTGACTTTC | CASSARIRANVLTF
- | - | TRBJ2-7 | TRBV4-3 | TGCGCCAGCAGCCTGGGGGGTGCGGGGGCCAGCTCCTACGAGCAGTACTTC | CASSLGGAGASSYEQYF
TRBD1 | few | TRBJ2-7 | TRBV4-1 | TGCGCCAGCAGCACCCGACAGGGGGCTTTCGACGAGCAGTACTTC | CASSTRQGAFDEQYF
- | - | TRBJ2-3 | TRBV6-5 | TGTGCCAGCAGTTACTCGGGGACGCCAAGTAGCACAGATACGCAGTATTTT | CASSYSGTPSSTDTQYF
- | few | TRBJ2-1 | TRBV5-4 | TGTGCCAGCAGCTTGCGGCAGGAGCGGTTCTTC | CASSLRQERFF
- | - | TRBJ2-2 | TRBV18 | TGTGCCAGCTCACCACCGGGGTCCCAGGGAAGGATGACCGGGGAGCTGTTTTTT | CASSPPGSQGRMTGELFF
- | once | TRBJ1-4 | TRBV7-2 | TGTGCCAGCAGCGCACTGACAGGAGGTTACGAAAAACTGTTTTTT | CASSALTGGYEKLFF
TRBD1 | - | TRBJ2-5 | TRBV7-9 | TGTGCCAGCAGCTTAATTTCCCGGGACAGGGGCCTAGAGACCCAGTACTTC | CASSLISRDRGLETQYF
- | few | TRBJ2-6 | TRBV7-9 | TGTGCCAGCAGCCTGACACAGGGCTCTGGGGCCAACGTCCTGACTTTC | CASSLTQGSGANVLTF
- | - | TRBJ2-1 | TRBV20-1 | TGCAGTGCCGGACCTAGCGCCAATGAGCAGTTCTTC | CSAGPSANEQFF
TRBD1 | few | TRBJ2-5 | TRBV18 | TGTGCCAGCTCACCCGGGGACAGGGTCCAAGAGACCCAGTACTTC | CASSPGDRVQETQYF
- | - | TRBJ2-3 | TRBV3-1 | TGTGCCAGCAGCCAAGGAGGCAGGACCCGCACAGATACGCAGTATTTT | CASSQGGRTRTDTQYF